This TCR beta chain comes out of a study of CXCR3-negative and CXCR3-positive naive CD8 T cells. Study-level points and caveats: More hydrophobic TRB CDR3s occurred in CXCR3-positive than in CXCR3-negative naive cells. Memory cells showed distinct TRBV-TRBJ patterns, while the two naive subsets matched.

The libraries of TRB cDNA were constructed through 5' RACE using UMI labels. TCRdb reprocessed the 5' RACE reads and keeps a single row for each CDR3 protein, giving no DNA. The repertoire shows fewer than 80,000 distinct CDR3 sequences; the top ten hold more than 4%. This CDR3 is 15 amino acids long. Germline V lookup: CDR1 SGHNT, CDR2 YYREEE (reference sequence). For this clonotype: No antigen is known for it.

The CD45RO-CCR7+CD27+CD95- phenotype denoted naive CD8+ T cells. Sequencing was performed on naive CXCR3- CD8+ T cells from blood. Subset of the sample: CD45RO-CCR7+CD27+CD95- naive CD8+ T cells lacking CXCR3 (TNR3-). The TCR was taken from a human donor in good health. Some clones in this sample may be carry-over from other donors' samples. This sequence joins TRBV5-4 and TRBJ2-1; TCRdb proposes TRBD1, but this gene call is untestable without DNA. CDR3 in amino acids: CASSLGQGAKNEQFF.